This is a list of T cell receptor beta chains from one sample in a study of T cell changes during pregnancy in multiple sclerosis. Here immunoSEQ multiplex PCR was the method, and the copy in TCRdb shows in-frame clones only, minus some. The data hold roughly 41,000 clones, with roughly 94% observed a single time. The sample here was peripheral blood, taken in the third trimester of pregnancy. These receptors originate from a female donor with multiple sclerosis, enrolled in a pregnancy study. The CDR3 runs from the conserved cysteine through the conserved F or W. The D gene is left open where the match is weak. Rows give clone size only sometimes, using once, few, many, or a class for an expanded clone.

v_gene,j_gene,abundance,len,d_gene,CDR3aa,CDR3nt
TRBV29-1,TRBJ2-7,.,16,.,CSVFYRVGQGKYEQYF,TGCAGCGTTTTCTATCGGGTTGGGCAGGGGAAATACGAGCAGTACTTC
TRBV5-1,TRBJ2-3,.,16,TRBD2,CASSLAGLAGTDTQYF,TGCGCCAGCAGCTTGGCAGGACTAGCGGGGACAGATACGCAGTATTTT
TRBV28,TRBJ1-4,.,17,TRBD1,CASSRQGQGTTNEKLFF,TGTGCCAGCTCCCGACAGGGTCAAGGTACAACTAATGAAAAACTGTTTTTT
TRBV10-3,TRBJ2-7,.,13,TRBD1,CAISDRGIPEQYF,TGTGCCATCAGTGACAGGGGGATTCCCGAGCAGTACTTC
TRBV5-5,TRBJ2-5,.,14,.,CASRGDMNQETQYF,TGTGCCAGCCGGGGGGACATGAACCAAGAGACCCAGTACTTC
TRBV28,TRBJ2-7,.,15,TRBD2,CASSPAGALSYEQYF,TGTGCCAGCAGTCCAGCGGGAGCCCTCTCCTACGAGCAGTACTTC
TRBV29-1,TRBJ2-3,.,15,TRBD2,CSVEVTGGRGDTQYF,TGCAGCGTTGAAGTGACGGGGGGGCGTGGAGATACGCAGTATTTT
TRBV28,TRBJ2-1,once,13,TRBD1,CASSLGDRKEQFF,TGTGCCAGCAGTCTTGGGGACAGGAAAGAGCAGTTCTTC
TRBV6-6,TRBJ1-3,.,15,.,CASSATQGFGNTIYF,TGTGCCAGCAGCGCCACCCAGGGGTTTGGAAACACCATATATTTT
TRBV2,TRBJ1-5,.,15,TRBD1,CASSELQGANQPQHF,TGTGCCAGCAGTGAACTACAGGGGGCCAATCAGCCCCAGCATTTT
TRBV9,TRBJ1-6,.,15,.,CASSARTAGDSPLHF,TGTGCCAGCAGCGCCAGGACAGCAGGAGATTCACCCCTCCACTTT
TRBV5-1,TRBJ2-7,.,15,TRBD1,CASSLGRTGSYEQYF,TGCGCCAGCAGCTTGGGAAGGACAGGCTCCTACGAGCAGTACTTC
TRBV19,TRBJ2-7,.,16,TRBD2,CASSIGRLADSYEQYF,TGTGCCAGTAGTATAGGCCGACTAGCGGACTCCTACGAGCAGTACTTC
TRBV6-1,TRBJ2-1,.,15,TRBD2,CASSVLAGGVDEQFF,TGTGCCAGCAGCGTACTAGCGGGGGGGGTCGATGAGCAGTTCTTC
TRBV5-1,TRBJ1-6,.,14,TRBD1,CASSVDRNNSPLHF,TGCGCCAGCAGCGTGGACAGGAATAATTCACCCCTCCACTTT
TRBV5-1,TRBJ2-4,.,14,.,CASSLAGEEGIQYF,TGCGCCAGCAGCTTGGCCGGGGAAGAGGGCATTCAGTACTTC
TRBV2,TRBJ2-1,.,11,.,CASPSYNEQFF,TGTGCCAGCCCGTCCTACAATGAGCAGTTCTTC
TRBV6-1,TRBJ1-5,.,16,.,CASSELRQTSNQPQHF,TGTGCCAGCAGTGAATTAAGACAGACTAGCAATCAGCCCCAGCATTTT
TRBV13,TRBJ2-7,.,14,.,CASSLGPVAYEQYF,TGTGCCAGCAGCTTAGGCCCGGTAGCCTACGAGCAGTACTTC
TRBV6-6,TRBJ2-7,once,15,TRBD2,CASTGTSGTYDVQYF,TGTGCCAGCACCGGGACTAGCGGAACCTACGACGTGCAGTACTTC
TRBV5-5,TRBJ1-2,.,13,.,CASSYAGDGGYTF,TGTGCCAGCAGTTACGCAGGGGATGGTGGCTACACCTTC
TRBV5-4,TRBJ1-3,.,19,TRBD1,CASSLGRGLLRDSGNTIYF,TGTGCCAGCAGCTTGGGCAGGGGGCTTCTCCGAGACTCTGGAAACACCATATATTTT